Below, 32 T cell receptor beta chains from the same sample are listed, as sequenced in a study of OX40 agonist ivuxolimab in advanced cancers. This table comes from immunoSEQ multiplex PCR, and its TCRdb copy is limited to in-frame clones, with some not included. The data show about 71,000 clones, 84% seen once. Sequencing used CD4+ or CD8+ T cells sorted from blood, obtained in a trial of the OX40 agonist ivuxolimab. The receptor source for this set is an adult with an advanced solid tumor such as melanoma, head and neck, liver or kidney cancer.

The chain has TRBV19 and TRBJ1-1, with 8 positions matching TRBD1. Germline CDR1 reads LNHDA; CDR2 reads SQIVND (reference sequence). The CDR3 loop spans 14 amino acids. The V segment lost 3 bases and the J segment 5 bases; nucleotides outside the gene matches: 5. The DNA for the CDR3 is TGTGCCAGTAGTATGGACAGGGAGGCGACTGAAGCTTTCTTT. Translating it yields CASSMDREATEAFF.

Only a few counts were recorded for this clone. The CDR3 spells CASSFSGYSEAFF. Here the CDR3 DNA reads TGTGCCAGCAGCTTTAGCGGGTACAGTGAAGCTTTCTTT. The chain links TRBV7-2 to TRBJ1-1; the D is unclear. In germline, CDR1 is SGHTA, CDR2 FQGNSA. V was clipped by 3 bases and J by 7 bases, with 12 bases between them. CDR3 size: 13 residues. Supplemented by reference TRBV7-2 and TRBJ1-1, the full variable domain reads GAGVSQSPSNKVTEKGKDVELRCDPISGHTALYWYRQSLGQGLEFLIYFQGNSAPDKSGLPSDRFSAERTGGSVSTLTIQRTQQEDSAVYLCASSFSGYSEAFFGQGTRLTVV.

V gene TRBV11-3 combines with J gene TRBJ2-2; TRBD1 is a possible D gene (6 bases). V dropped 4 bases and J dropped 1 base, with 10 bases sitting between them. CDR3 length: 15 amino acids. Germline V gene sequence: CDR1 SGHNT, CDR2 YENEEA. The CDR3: CASSSGQRNTGELFF. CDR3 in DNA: TGTGCCAGCAGCTCAGGACAGAGGAACACCGGGGAGCTGTTTTTT.

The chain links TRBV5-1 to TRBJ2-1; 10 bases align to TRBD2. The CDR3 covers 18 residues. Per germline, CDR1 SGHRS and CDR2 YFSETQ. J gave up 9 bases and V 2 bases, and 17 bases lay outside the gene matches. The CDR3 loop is CASSFLPRSGRALGEQFF. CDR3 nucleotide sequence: TGCGCCAGCAGCTTCCTTCCCCGCAGCGGGAGGGCCTTGGGTGAGCAGTTCTTC.

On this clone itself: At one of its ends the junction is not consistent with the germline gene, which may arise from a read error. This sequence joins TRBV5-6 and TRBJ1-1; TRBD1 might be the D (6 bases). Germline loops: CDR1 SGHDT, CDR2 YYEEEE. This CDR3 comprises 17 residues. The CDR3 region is CASSPVGAGELKTEAFF. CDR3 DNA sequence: TGTGCCAGCAGCCCCGTGGGGGCAGGGGAATTGAAGACTGAAGCTTTCTTT. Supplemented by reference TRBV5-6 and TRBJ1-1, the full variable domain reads DAGVTQSPTHLIKTRGQQVTLRCSPKSGHDTVSWYQQALGQGPQFIFQYYEEEERQRGNFPDRFSGHQFPNYSSELNVNALLLGDSALYLCASSPVGAGELKTEAFFGQGTRLTVV.

The CDR3 here is CASSFVGGRRNTIYF. The CDR3 DNA follows: TGTGCCAGCAGTTTTGTAGGGGGCAGGCGAAACACCATATATTTT. The chain has TRBV28 and TRBJ1-3, with 7 nucleotides matching TRBD1. CDR3 size: 15 residues. Per germline, CDR1 MDHEN and CDR2 SYDVKM. V lost 3 bases to trimming and J lost 5 bases; unmatched junction nucleotides: 7.

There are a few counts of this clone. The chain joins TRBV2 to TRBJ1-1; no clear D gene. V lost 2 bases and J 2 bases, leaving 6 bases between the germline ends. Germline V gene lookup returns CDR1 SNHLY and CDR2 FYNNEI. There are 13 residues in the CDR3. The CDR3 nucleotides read TGTGCCAGCAGTGAACAGGTAAACACTGAAGCTTTCTTT. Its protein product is CASSEQVNTEAFF.

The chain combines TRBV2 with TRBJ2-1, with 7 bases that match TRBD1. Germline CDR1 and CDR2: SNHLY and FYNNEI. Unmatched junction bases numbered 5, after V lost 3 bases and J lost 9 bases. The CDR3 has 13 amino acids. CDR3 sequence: CASSEGQLIEQFF. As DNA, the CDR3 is TGTGCCAGCAGTGAGGGACAGCTAATTGAGCAGTTCTTC.

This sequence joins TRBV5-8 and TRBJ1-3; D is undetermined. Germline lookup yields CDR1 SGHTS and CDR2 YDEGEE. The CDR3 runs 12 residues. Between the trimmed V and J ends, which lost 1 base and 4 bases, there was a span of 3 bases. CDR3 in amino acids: CASSLLGNTIYF. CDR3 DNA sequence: TGTGCCAGCAGCTTGTTGGGAAACACCATATATTTT.

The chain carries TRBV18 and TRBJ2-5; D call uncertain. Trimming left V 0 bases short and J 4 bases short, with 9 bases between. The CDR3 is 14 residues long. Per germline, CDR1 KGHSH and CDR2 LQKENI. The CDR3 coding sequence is TGTGCCAGCTCACCACCGGACCTCCGAGAGACCCAGTACTTC. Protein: CASSPPDLRETQYF.

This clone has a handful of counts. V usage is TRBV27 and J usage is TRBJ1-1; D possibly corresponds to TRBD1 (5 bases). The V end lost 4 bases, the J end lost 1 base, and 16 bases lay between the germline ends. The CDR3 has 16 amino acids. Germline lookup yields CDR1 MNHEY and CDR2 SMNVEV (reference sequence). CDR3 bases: TGTGCCAGCAGTTACACACGGGGGGGAACGAACACTGAAGCTTTCTTT. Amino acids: CASSYTRGGTNTEAFF.

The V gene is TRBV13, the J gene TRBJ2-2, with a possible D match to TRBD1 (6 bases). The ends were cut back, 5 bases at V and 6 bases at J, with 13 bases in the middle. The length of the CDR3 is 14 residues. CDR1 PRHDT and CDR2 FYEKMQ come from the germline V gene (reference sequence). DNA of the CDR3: TGTGCCAGCAGCAACAGGGTGAGGGCCGGGGAGCTGTTTTTT. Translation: CASSNRVRAGELFF.

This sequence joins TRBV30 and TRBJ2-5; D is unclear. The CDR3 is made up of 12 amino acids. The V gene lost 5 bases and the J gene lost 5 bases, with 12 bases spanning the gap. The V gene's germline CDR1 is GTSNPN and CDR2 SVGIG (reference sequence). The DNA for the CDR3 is TGTGCCTGGGGCCCCGGTAGGGAGACCCAGTACTTC. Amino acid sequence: CAWGPGRETQYF. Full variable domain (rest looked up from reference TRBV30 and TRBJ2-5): SQTIHQWPATLVQPVGSPLSLECTVEGTSNPNLYWYRQAAGRGLQLLFYSVGIGQISSEVPQNLSASRPQDRQFILSSKKLLLSDSGFYLCAWGPGRETQYFGPGTRLLVL.

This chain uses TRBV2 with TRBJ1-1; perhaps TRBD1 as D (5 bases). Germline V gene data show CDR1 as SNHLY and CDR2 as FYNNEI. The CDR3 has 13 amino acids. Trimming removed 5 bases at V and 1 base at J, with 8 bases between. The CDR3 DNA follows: TGTGCCAGCAGTCGGGACGGGAACACTGAAGCTTTCTTT. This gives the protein CASSRDGNTEAFF.

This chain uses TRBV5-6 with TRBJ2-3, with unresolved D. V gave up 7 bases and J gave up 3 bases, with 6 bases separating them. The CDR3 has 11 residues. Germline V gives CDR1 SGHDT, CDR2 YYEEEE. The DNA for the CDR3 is TGTGCCAGCGGCAATACAGATACGCAGTATTTT. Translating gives CASGNTDTQYF.

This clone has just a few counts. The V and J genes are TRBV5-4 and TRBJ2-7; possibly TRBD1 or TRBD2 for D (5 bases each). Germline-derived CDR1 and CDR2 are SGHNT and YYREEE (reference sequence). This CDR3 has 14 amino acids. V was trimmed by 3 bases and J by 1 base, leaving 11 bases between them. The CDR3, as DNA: TGTGCCAGCAGCTCGGGACGGTTGTCCTACGAGCAGTACTTC. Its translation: CASSSGRLSYEQYF.

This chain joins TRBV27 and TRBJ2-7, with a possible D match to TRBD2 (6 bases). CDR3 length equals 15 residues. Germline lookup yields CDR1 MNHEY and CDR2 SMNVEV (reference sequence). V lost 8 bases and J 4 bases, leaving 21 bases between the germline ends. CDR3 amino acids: CASAPRGGELYEQYF. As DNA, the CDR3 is TGTGCCAGCGCCCCGAGGGGAGGAGAGCTATACGAGCAGTACTTC.

The CDR3 DNA follows: TGTGCCAGCAGCCCCCTGACCGGGAGAGGCACCGGGGAGCTGTTTTTT. Translation gives CASSPLTGRGTGELFF. This chain joins TRBV7-2 and TRBJ2-2; weak D call: TRBD2 (6 bases). The ends were cut back, 5 bases at V and 4 bases at J, with 17 bases in the middle. The CDR3 is 16 residues long. CDR1 is SGHTA and CDR2 is FQGNSA in the germline V gene. The whole variable domain, filled in from reference TRBV7-2 and TRBJ2-2, reads GAGVSQSPSNKVTEKGKDVELRCDPISGHTALYWYRQSLGQGLEFLIYFQGNSAPDKSGLPSDRFSAERTGGSVSTLTIQRTQQEDSAVYLCASSPLTGRGTGELFFGEGSRLTVL.

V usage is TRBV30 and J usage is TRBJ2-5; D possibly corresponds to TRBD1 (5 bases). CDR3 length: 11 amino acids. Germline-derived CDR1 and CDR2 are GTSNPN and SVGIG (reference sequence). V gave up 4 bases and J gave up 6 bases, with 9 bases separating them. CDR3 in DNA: TGTGCCTGGACAGGGTCAAAGACCCAGTACTTC. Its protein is CAWTGSKTQYF.

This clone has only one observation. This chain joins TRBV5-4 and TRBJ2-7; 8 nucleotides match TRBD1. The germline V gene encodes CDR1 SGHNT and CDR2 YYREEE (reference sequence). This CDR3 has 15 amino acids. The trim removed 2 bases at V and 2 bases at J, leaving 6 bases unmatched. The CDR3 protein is CASSFMTGEAYEQYF. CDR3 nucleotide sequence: TGTGCCAGCAGCTTCATGACAGGGGAAGCCTACGAGCAGTACTTC.

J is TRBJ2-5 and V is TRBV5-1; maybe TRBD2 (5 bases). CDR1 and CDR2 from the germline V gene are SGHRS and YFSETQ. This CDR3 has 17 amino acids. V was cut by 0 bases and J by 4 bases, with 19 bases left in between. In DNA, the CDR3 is TGCGCCAGCAGCTTGGTTCTCCAGGCCGGGATTCTAGAGACCCAGTACTTC. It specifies CASSLVLQAGILETQYF.

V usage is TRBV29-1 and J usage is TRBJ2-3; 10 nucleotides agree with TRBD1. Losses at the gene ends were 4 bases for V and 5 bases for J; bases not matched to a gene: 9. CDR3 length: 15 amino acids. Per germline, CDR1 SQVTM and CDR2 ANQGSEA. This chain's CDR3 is CSVVAWTGGEDTQYF. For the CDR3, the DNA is TGCAGCGTTGTCGCCTGGACAGGGGGAGAAGATACGCAGTATTTT.

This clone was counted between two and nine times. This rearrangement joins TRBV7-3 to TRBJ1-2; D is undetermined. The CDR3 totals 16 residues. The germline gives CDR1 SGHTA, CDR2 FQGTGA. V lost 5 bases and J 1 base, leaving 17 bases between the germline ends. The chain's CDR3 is CASSPGAGRINYGYTF. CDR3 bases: TGTGCCAGCAGCCCTGGCGCTGGGCGCATTAACTATGGCTACACCTTC.

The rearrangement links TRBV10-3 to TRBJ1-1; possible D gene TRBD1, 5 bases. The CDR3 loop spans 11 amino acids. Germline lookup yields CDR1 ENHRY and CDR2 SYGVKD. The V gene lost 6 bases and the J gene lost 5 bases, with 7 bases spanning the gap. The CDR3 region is CAIRGGTEAFF. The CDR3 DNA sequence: TGTGCCATCAGGGGGGGGACTGAAGCTTTCTTT.

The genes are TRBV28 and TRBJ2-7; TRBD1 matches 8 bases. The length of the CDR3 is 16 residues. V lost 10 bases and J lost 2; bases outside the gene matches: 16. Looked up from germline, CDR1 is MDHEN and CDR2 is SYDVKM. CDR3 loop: CATTRGTGLVPYEQYF. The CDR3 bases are TGTGCCACAACCCGGGGGACAGGCCTTGTCCCCTACGAGCAGTACTTC. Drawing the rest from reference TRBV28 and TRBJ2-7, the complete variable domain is DVKVTQSSRYLVKRTGEKVFLECVQDMDHENMFWYRQDPGLGLRLIYFSYDVKMKEKGDIPEGYSVSREKKERFSLILESASTNQTSMYLCATTRGTGLVPYEQYFGPGTRLTVT.

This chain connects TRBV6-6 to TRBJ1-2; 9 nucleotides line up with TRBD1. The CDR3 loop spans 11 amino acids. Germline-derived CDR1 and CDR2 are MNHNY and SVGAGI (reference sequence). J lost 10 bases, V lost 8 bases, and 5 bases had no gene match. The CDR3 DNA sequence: TGTGCCAGCTCAAGGGACAGGGCCTACACCTTC. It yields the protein CASSRDRAYTF.

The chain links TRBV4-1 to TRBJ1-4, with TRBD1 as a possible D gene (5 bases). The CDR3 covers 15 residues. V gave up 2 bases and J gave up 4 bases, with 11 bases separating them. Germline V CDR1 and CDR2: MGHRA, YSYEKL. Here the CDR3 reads CASSQRGLFNEKLFF. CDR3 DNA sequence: TGCGCCAGCAGCCAACGGGGACTCTTTAATGAAAAACTGTTTTTT.

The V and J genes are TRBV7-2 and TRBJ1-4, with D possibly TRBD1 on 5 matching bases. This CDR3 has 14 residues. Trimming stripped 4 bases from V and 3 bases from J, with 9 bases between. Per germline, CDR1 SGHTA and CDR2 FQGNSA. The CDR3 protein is CASSSGISNEKLFF. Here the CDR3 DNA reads TGTGCCAGCAGCTCAGGGATCTCTAATGAAAAACTGTTTTTT. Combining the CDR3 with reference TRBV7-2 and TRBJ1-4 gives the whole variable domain GAGVSQSPSNKVTEKGKDVELRCDPISGHTALYWYRQSLGQGLEFLIYFQGNSAPDKSGLPSDRFSAERTGGSVSTLTIQRTQQEDSAVYLCASSSGISNEKLFFGSGTQLSVL.

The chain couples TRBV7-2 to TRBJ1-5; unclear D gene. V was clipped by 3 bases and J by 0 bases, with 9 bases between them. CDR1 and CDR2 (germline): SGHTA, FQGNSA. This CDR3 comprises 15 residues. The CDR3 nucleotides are TGTGCCAGCAGCTTGGAATATTATAGCAATCAGCCCCAGCATTTT. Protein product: CASSLEYYSNQPQHF.

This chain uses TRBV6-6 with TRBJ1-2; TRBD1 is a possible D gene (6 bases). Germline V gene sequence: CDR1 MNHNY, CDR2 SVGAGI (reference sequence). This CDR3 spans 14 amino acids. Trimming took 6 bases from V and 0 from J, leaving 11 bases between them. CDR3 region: CASSLGGANYGYTF. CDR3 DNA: TGTGCCAGCAGCTTAGGGGGGGCTAACTATGGCTACACCTTC.

CDR3 amino acids: CASSHYSYEQYF. The CDR3 DNA reads as TGCGCCAGCAGCCATTACTCCTACGAGCAGTACTTC. The chain links TRBV4-1 to TRBJ2-7, with D unresolved. V lost 3 bases and J 0 bases, leaving 3 bases between the germline ends. Germline loops: CDR1 MGHRA, CDR2 YSYEKL. CDR3 length: 12 residues.

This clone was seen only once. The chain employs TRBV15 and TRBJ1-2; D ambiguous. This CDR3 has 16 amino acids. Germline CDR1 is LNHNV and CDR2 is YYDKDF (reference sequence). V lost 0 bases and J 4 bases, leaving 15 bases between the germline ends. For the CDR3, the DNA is TGTGCCACCAGCAGAGATAGTTCAGGACTCTTCTATGGCTACACCTTC. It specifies CATSRDSSGLFYGYTF.